The 20 T cell receptor beta chains in this list originate from one sample, sequenced in a study of T cell repertoires in cytomegalovirus infection. TCRdb itself ran the reads through MiXCR, one entry per CDR3 protein. The sample lists 150,000 to 200,000 distinct CDR3 sequences, under 30% occurring once. The specimen sequenced was PBMCs. The receptors were gathered from a human donor in good health (CMV status not recorded). Some clones in this sample may be carry-over from other donors' samples.

The J gene is TRBJ2-1, the V gene TRBV7-3, with D possibly being TRBD2 (6 bases). The CDR3 is 13 amino acids. Trimming took off 4 bases at V and 6 bases at J, with 10 bases between the two ends. Germline values: CDR1 SGHTA, CDR2 FQGTGA. The DNA for the CDR3 is TGTGCCAGCAGCTCACCGACTAGCAATGAGCAGTTCTTC. Amino acids: CASSSPTSNEQFF. Filled out from reference TRBV7-3 and TRBJ2-1, the complete variable domain reads GAGVSQTPSNKVTEKGKYVELRCDPISGHTALYWYRQSLGQGPEFLIYFQGTGAADDSGLPNDRFFAVRPEGSVSTLKIQRTERGDSAVYLCASSSPTSNEQFFGPGTRLTVL.

The V gene is TRBV12-3 or TRBV12-4, the J gene TRBJ2-7; tentative D call: TRBD1 (5 bases). Trimming shortened V by 7 bases and J by 2 bases, and 15 bases separated the two germline ends. The CDR3 is 14 amino acids. CDR3 residues: CASNPSGATYEQYF. The CDR3 DNA follows: TGTGCCAGCAACCCTTCTGGGGCGACCTACGAGCAGTACTTC.

The chain has TRBV14 and TRBJ1-3; D is unresolved. V was cut by 0 bases and J by 4 bases, with 7 bases left in between. This CDR3 is built from 14 residues. Germline V gives CDR1 SGHDN, CDR2 FVKESK. The CDR3 nucleotides read TGTGCCAGCAGCCAAGATTTATACGGAAACACCATATATTTT. It specifies CASSQDLYGNTIYF.

This chain joins TRBV12-3 or TRBV12-4 and TRBJ1-1; possibly TRBD1 for D (6 bases). This CDR3 is 15 amino acids long. V lost 5 bases to trimming and J lost 1 base, with 14 bases between them. The CDR3 loop is CASSPGHTTNTEAFF. In DNA, the CDR3 is TGTGCCAGCAGTCCGGGACACACGACGAACACTGAAGCTTTCTTT.

This chain links TRBV12-3 or TRBV12-4 with TRBJ1-3, with a weak D call TRBD1 (5 bases). The length of the CDR3 is 14 residues. V lost 3 bases and J lost 4, with 10 bases in between. The CDR3 nucleotides are TGTGCCAGCAGTTTCGGGGACGCAGGAAACACCATATATTTT. Translated, it gives CASSFGDAGNTIYF.

This clonotype was seen more than once but under ten times. The V call is TRBV29-1, the J call TRBJ1-2, with D perhaps TRBD1 (5 bases). V shed 7 bases and J shed 1 base, with 10 bases lying between them. The germline gives CDR1 SQVTM, CDR2 ANQGSEA. The CDR3 totals 12 residues. The CDR3 protein is CSAGDGNYGYTF. The DNA of the CDR3 is TGCAGCGCGGGGGACGGTAACTATGGCTACACCTTC.

The chain links TRBV12-5 to TRBJ1-3; no firm D call. The CDR3 length is 15 residues. Germline V gene lookup returns CDR1 LGHNT and CDR2 FRNRAP. Trimming took 6 bases from V and 0 from J, leaving 12 bases between them. The DNA for the CDR3 is TGTGCTAGTGGGGAAAGGCCTACCTCTGGAAACACCATATATTTT. Amino acids: CASGERPTSGNTIYF.

The chain combines TRBV11-2 with TRBJ2-7; tentative D call: TRBD1 (6 bases). Trimming cost V 5 bases and J 2 bases, with 10 bases left between them. CDR1 is SGHAT, CDR2 FQNNGV, per germline. The CDR3 has 13 residues. The CDR3 spells CASSVNRAYEQYF. CDR3 DNA: TGTGCCAGCAGCGTAAACAGGGCCTACGAGCAGTACTTC.

The CDR3 here is CSAGKGNQPQHF. The DNA of the CDR3 is TGCAGTGCTGGCAAGGGGAATCAGCCCCAGCATTTT. The J gene is TRBJ1-5, the V gene TRBV20-1; TRBD1 might be the D (5 bases). Germline V CDR1 and CDR2: DFQATT, SNEGSKA (reference sequence). V was clipped by 5 bases and J by 4 bases, with 9 bases between them. CDR3 size: 12 residues.

The chain links TRBV30 to TRBJ1-2, with a tentative D call TRBD1 (6 bases). The length of the CDR3 is 11 residues. Trimming removed 2 bases at V and 8 bases at J, with 9 bases between. CDR1 GTSNPN and CDR2 SVGIG come from the germline V gene (reference sequence). This CDR3 is CAWSIGGGYTF. The CDR3 DNA reads TGTGCCTGGAGTATCGGGGGCGGCTACACCTTC.

The rearrangement joins TRBV7-8 to TRBJ1-2; TRBD1 matches at 9 bases. Germline V gene lookup returns CDR1 SGHVS and CDR2 FQNEAQ. This CDR3 is 13 amino acids long. Losses at the gene ends were 6 bases for V and 3 bases for J; bases not matched to a gene: 2. CDR3 region: CASRGTGYYGYTF. Written as DNA, the CDR3 is TGTGCCAGCAGAGGGACAGGGTACTATGGCTACACCTTC.

This clonotype was observed a few times. The chain has TRBV6-1 and TRBJ2-5, with 7 nucleotides matching TRBD2. Germline-derived CDR1 and CDR2 are MNHNS and SASEGT. CDR3 size: 15 residues. The V segment lost 1 base and the J segment 1 base; nucleotides outside the gene matches: 3. CDR3 sequence (DNA): TGTGCCAGCAGTGAAGAGGGGAGGGCCCAAGAGACCCAGTACTTC. Its protein product is CASSEEGRAQETQYF.

Only a few counts were recorded for this clonotype. The chain recombines TRBV2 with TRBJ1-2; D is possibly TRBD1 (5 bases). Germline V lookup: CDR1 SNHLY, CDR2 FYNNEI. The CDR3 length is 15 residues. V was clipped by 5 bases and J by 2 bases, with 15 bases between them. CDR3: CASSSRGGGNYGYTF. CDR3 sequence (DNA): TGTGCCAGCAGTTCCCGCGGGGGAGGGAACTATGGCTACACCTTC.

The chain combines TRBV19 with TRBJ1-5; no reliable D call. CDR3 length: 13 amino acids. Germline V CDR1 and CDR2: LNHDA, SQIVND (reference sequence). Deletions cut 5 bases from V and 7 bases from J, with 12 bases between. CDR3 DNA: TGTGCCAGTAGTTGGGCACGCGGGCAGCCCCAGCATTTT. This translates into CASSWARGQPQHF.

The sample holds a few counts of this clonotype. The J gene is TRBJ2-7, the V gene TRBV5-1; possibly TRBD1 for D (5 bases). Trimming removed 3 bases from V and 2 bases from J, with 12 bases in between. CDR1 and CDR2 from the germline V gene are SGHRS and YFSETQ. CDR3 length equals 14 residues. Here the CDR3 reads CASSSSGFPYEQYF. The CDR3 DNA is TGCGCCAGCAGCTCCTCAGGGTTCCCCTACGAGCAGTACTTC.

V is TRBV7-9 and J is TRBJ1-1; unclear D gene. Germline loops: CDR1 SEHNR, CDR2 FQNEAQ (reference sequence). CDR3 length: 13 residues. V was clipped by 2 bases and J by 3 bases, with 7 bases between them. The CDR3 spells CASSLLLDTEAFF. The CDR3, as DNA: TGTGCCAGCAGCTTATTGTTGGACACTGAAGCTTTCTTT.

The V gene is TRBV7-2, the J gene TRBJ2-5; tentative D call: TRBD1 (6 bases). The length of the CDR3 is 15 residues. V was shortened by 7 bases and J by 2 bases, with 17 bases between the two germline ends. Germline CDR1 SGHTA, CDR2 FQGNSA. The CDR3 DNA reads TGTGCCAGCACCTCTTCATACGGACAGCAAGAGACCCAGTACTTC. This codes for CASTSSYGQQETQYF.

A few counts support this clonotype. The gene calls are TRBV6-1 and TRBJ1-4; D possibly corresponds to TRBD1 (5 bases). Germline V gives CDR1 MNHNS, CDR2 SASEGT. The length of the CDR3 is 12 residues. V was pared by 2 bases and J by 8 bases, with 6 bases between. The DNA for the CDR3 is TGTGCCAGCAGTGAAAGGGGAGAAAAACTGTTTTTT. Amino acids: CASSERGEKLFF.

The chain uses TRBV7-2 and TRBJ1-2; D perhaps matches TRBD1 (6 bases). This CDR3 is 14 amino acids long. Germline V gene data show CDR1 as SGHTA and CDR2 as FQGNSA. The ends were cut back, 2 bases at V and 4 bases at J, with 11 bases in the middle. CDR3 nucleotides: TGTGCCAGCAGCTTACTAAAAGGGGGCTATGGCTACACCTTC. This codes for CASSLLKGGYGYTF.

The rearrangement uses TRBV6-4 and TRBJ1-1; no reliable D call. The germline V gene has CDR1 MRHNA and CDR2 SNTAGT. The CDR3 extends over 16 amino acids. Trimming took off 2 bases at V and 0 bases at J, with 13 bases between the two ends. The CDR3 region has the DNA TGTGCCAGCAGTGACCCACCGACATACATGAACACTGAAGCTTTCTTT. Amino acid sequence: CASSDPPTYMNTEAFF.